This entry lists 20 T cell receptor beta chains sequenced from one sample in a study of T-cell memory formation after mild COVID-19. TCRdb recomputed calls from the 5' RACE reads with MiXCR, one row per CDR3 protein. The table lists 250,000 to 350,000 distinct CDR3 sequences, roughly 15% of them singletons. What was sequenced was PBMCs or a T cell subset sorted from them (not recorded which). Receptors were obtained from a man younger than 35 who had mild COVID-19 (a few samples of this study predate the infection). Cell type and time point are not known.

This sequence joins TRBV7-2 and TRBJ2-3, with D uncertain. Trimming took 5 bases from V and 4 from J, leaving 10 bases between them. The CDR3 runs 13 residues. Germline assignment: CDR1 SGHTA and CDR2 FQGNSA. The CDR3 is CASSPANPDTQYF. As DNA, the CDR3 is TGTGCCAGCAGCCCTGCCAACCCAGATACGCAGTATTTT.

The chain employs TRBV4-1 and TRBJ2-3, with D uncertain. Trimming pared 1 base from V and 7 bases from J, leaving 12 bases between. Germline V lookup: CDR1 MGHRA, CDR2 YSYEKL. The CDR3 length is 14 residues. CDR3 sequence: CASSQGADAHTQYF. In DNA form, the CDR3 reads TGCGCCAGCAGCCAAGGTGCGGACGCCCATACGCAGTATTTT.

This clonotype was seen ten or more times. CDR3 bases: TGTGCCAGCAGTTTAATCCCCAGGGTATATGGCTACACCTTC. Protein: CASSLIPRVYGYTF. This chain joins TRBV12-3 or TRBV12-4 and TRBJ1-2; D might be TRBD1 (5 bases). This CDR3 is built from 14 residues. Trimming removed 2 bases from V and 5 bases from J, with 12 bases in between.

The chain has TRBV5-1 and TRBJ1-3; D perhaps matches TRBD1 (5 bases). The CDR3 covers 15 residues. The ends were cut back, 4 bases at V and 0 bases at J, with 11 bases in the middle. Germline CDR1 SGHRS, CDR2 YFSETQ. The chain's CDR3 is CASSPGALSGNTIYF. The CDR3 DNA follows: TGCGCCAGCAGCCCTGGGGCACTCTCTGGAAACACCATATATTTT.

This clonotype was observed a few times. This chain uses TRBV7-2 with TRBJ2-6, with D possibly being TRBD1 or TRBD2 (7 bases each). CDR1 and CDR2 (germline): SGHTA, FQGNSA. The V end was cut by 7 bases, the J end by 2 bases, with 18 bases between. The CDR3 consists of 17 residues. The CDR3, as DNA: TGTGCCAGCATCTGGTGGGCAGGGGGGGCTGGGGCCAACGTCCTGACTTTC. It is translated as CASIWWAGGAGANVLTF.

This clonotype was found a few times. This sequence joins TRBV10-3 and TRBJ2-7; no firm D call. The germline gives CDR1 ENHRY, CDR2 SYGVKD. CDR3 length equals 15 residues. With 6 bases removed from V and 2 bases from J, the gap between germline ends came to 17 bases. The CDR3 reads CAISGVPQSAYEQYF. The CDR3 nucleotides are TGTGCCATCAGCGGCGTACCCCAATCTGCCTACGAGCAGTACTTC.

This clonotype was detected ten times or more. This sequence joins TRBV5-1 and TRBJ2-7; D is unresolved. With 0 bases removed from V and 7 bases from J, the gap between germline ends came to 11 bases. The CDR3 is 13 amino acids. Germline CDR1 reads SGHRS; CDR2 reads YFSETQ. The CDR3 DNA sequence: TGCGCCAGCAGCTTGGCTCCCCTAAATGAGCAGTACTTC. It is translated as CASSLAPLNEQYF.

The chain uses TRBV12-3 or TRBV12-4 and TRBJ1-5; TRBD1 agrees at 9 bases. There are 15 residues in the CDR3. With 5 bases clipped from V and 5 bases from J, the junction kept 7 bases outside the gene matches. This CDR3 reads CASSGTGTRDQPQHF. CDR3 bases: TGTGCCAGCAGTGGGACAGGGACCCGTGATCAGCCCCAGCATTTT.

The rearrangement links TRBV6-5 to TRBJ1-2; D unclear. The CDR3 consists of 12 residues. V lost 6 bases and J 4 bases, leaving 9 bases between the germline ends. Germline values: CDR1 MNHEY, CDR2 SVGAGI. The CDR3 loop is CASRTEIYGYTF. For the CDR3, the DNA is TGTGCCAGCAGAACAGAAATCTATGGCTACACCTTC.

This sequence joins TRBV11-2 and TRBJ2-5; 10 bases agree with TRBD1. Trimming cost V 2 bases and J 5 bases; bases outside gene matches: 5. This CDR3 has 15 residues. CDR1 and CDR2 from the germline V gene are SGHAT and FQNNGV. The CDR3 loop is CASSLLTGGFETQYF. Written as DNA, the CDR3 is TGTGCCAGCAGCTTACTGACAGGGGGCTTTGAGACCCAGTACTTC.

This clonotype was seen ten or more times. One end of the junction is discordant with germline, which a read error may explain. The chain combines TRBV10-3 with TRBJ2-3; the D call may be TRBD1 or TRBD2 (6 bases each). The CDR3 is 14 amino acids. Germline V gene data show CDR1 as ENHRY and CDR2 as SYGVKD. The DNA of the CDR3 is TGTGCCACCAGTCAAGGGGGGCCCACAGATACGCAGTATTTT. Amino acids: CATSQGGPTDTQYF.

The genes are TRBV7-8 and TRBJ2-1, with D maybe TRBD1 (5 bases). Germline lookup yields CDR1 SGHVS and CDR2 FQNEAQ. The CDR3 runs to 15 residues. V shed 4 bases and J shed 8 bases, with 18 bases lying between them. CDR3 DNA sequence: TGTGCCAGCAGCTGGGGCCGGCAACCGTGGGATGAGCAGTTCTTC. Translated: CASSWGRQPWDEQFF.

The chain links TRBV5-1 to TRBJ2-2; D possibly corresponds to TRBD1 (6 bases). V lost 4 bases and J lost 7, with 14 bases in between. CDR3 size: 14 residues. CDR1 and CDR2 (germline): SGHRS, YFSETQ. The CDR3 spells CASSPGQTVGELFF. The CDR3 DNA reads as TGCGCCAGCAGCCCCGGACAGACCGTCGGGGAGCTGTTTTTT.

The chain combines TRBV6-2 or TRBV6-3 with TRBJ2-5; D not resolved. The CDR3 sequence is 12 residues long. CDR1 is MNHEY and CDR2 is SVGEGT in the germline V gene. Between the trimmed V and J ends, which lost 4 bases and 1 base, there was a span of 4 bases. In DNA, the CDR3 is TGTGCCAGCAGTTTCGTCCAAGAGACCCAGTACTTC. It is translated as CASSFVQETQYF.

This clonotype was seen a handful of times. This rearrangement joins TRBV7-9 to TRBJ2-7; D may correspond to TRBD1 or TRBD2 (5 bases each). Germline CDR1 is SEHNR and CDR2 is FQNEAQ (reference sequence). The V end was cut by 2 bases, the J end by 3 bases, with 20 bases between. The CDR3 sequence is 17 residues long. Here the CDR3 DNA reads TGTGCCAGCAGCTTAAGTTCCTTCCCGGGACGGATCTACGAGCAGTACTTC. Encoded protein: CASSLSSFPGRIYEQYF. The variable domain in full, with the rest retrieved from reference TRBV7-9 and TRBJ2-7, is DTGVSQNPRHKITKRGQNVTFRCDPISEHNRLYWYRQTLGQGPEFLTYFQNEAQLEKSRLLSDRFSAERPKGSFSTLEIQRTEQGDSAMYLCASSLSSFPGRIYEQYFGPGTRLTVT.

V is TRBV4-3 and J is TRBJ2-3; D is ambiguous. The germline V and J ends were trimmed by 0 bases and 4 bases, with 8 bases remaining between them. CDR3 length: 14 residues. Per the germline V gene, CDR1 is LGHNA and CDR2 is YSLEER. CDR3 loop: CASSQESTSDTQYF. The CDR3 DNA sequence: TGCGCCAGCAGCCAAGAGTCTACCTCAGATACGCAGTATTTT.

This clonotype has more than one count but fewer than ten. The V call is TRBV7-2, the J call TRBJ1-5; D gene unclear. The germline V gene has CDR1 SGHTA and CDR2 FQGNSA. There are 14 residues in the CDR3. V was shortened by 4 bases and J by 1 base, with 8 bases between the two germline ends. In DNA form, the CDR3 reads TGTGCCAGCAGCTCGCGACACAGCAATCAGCCCCAGCATTTT. Translating gives CASSSRHSNQPQHF.

This CDR3 is CASSFHPAYEQYV. In DNA form, the CDR3 reads TGTGCCAGCAGCTTCCACCCTGCCTACGAGCAGTACGTC. This chain connects TRBV11-2 to TRBJ2-7, with D uncertain. CDR3 length equals 13 residues. Germline CDR1 and CDR2: SGHAT and FQNNGV. V was pared by 3 bases and J by 2 bases, with 8 bases between.

This clonotype appeared many times. This chain uses TRBV5-1 with TRBJ1-1; possible D gene TRBD1, 6 bases. The CDR3 contains 13 residues. The V end lost 4 bases, the J end lost 5 bases, and 12 bases lay between the germline ends. In germline, CDR1 is SGHRS, CDR2 YFSETQ. CDR3 protein: CASSPGVRTEAFF. CDR3 in DNA: TGCGCCAGCAGCCCAGGGGTACGGACTGAAGCTTTCTTT.

This clonotype has just a few counts. The rearrangement uses TRBV4-3 and TRBJ2-1; D remains ambiguous. Trimming shortened V by 1 base and J by 6 bases, and 4 bases separated the two germline ends. Germline-derived CDR1 and CDR2 are LGHNA and YSLEER. CDR3 length equals 12 residues. The CDR3 is CASSQGFNEQFF. In nucleotides, the CDR3 is TGCGCCAGCAGCCAAGGCTTCAATGAGCAGTTCTTC.